The 7 T cell receptor beta chains below all came from one sample that was sequenced in a study of OX40 agonist ivuxolimab in advanced cancers. The data were produced by immunoSEQ multiplex PCR, yet TCRdb's version contains in-frame clones alone and is incomplete. The profile covers around 95,000 clones, with more than 85% appearing a single time and approximately 0.54% taken by the ten largest. The starting material was CD4+ or CD8+ T cells sorted from blood, obtained in a trial of the OX40 agonist ivuxolimab. The receptors stem from an adult with an advanced solid tumor such as melanoma, head and neck, liver or kidney cancer.

A few counts support this clone. V is TRBV28 and J is TRBJ2-7; maybe TRBD1 (6 bases). CDR3 length equals 14 residues. Germline V gene lookup returns CDR1 MDHEN and CDR2 SYDVKM. Trimming shortened V by 2 bases and J by 1 base, and 9 bases separated the two germline ends. The CDR3 is CASSLVRGSYEQYF. The CDR3 bases are TGTGCCAGCAGTTTAGTCAGGGGATCCTACGAGCAGTACTTC. Variable domain in full (rest from reference TRBV28 and TRBJ2-7): DVKVTQSSRYLVKRTGEKVFLECVQDMDHENMFWYRQDPGLGLRLIYFSYDVKMKEKGDIPEGYSVSREKKERFSLILESASTNQTSMYLCASSLVRGSYEQYFGPGTRLTVT.

This clone appeared a single time. The rearrangement uses TRBV9 and TRBJ1-4, with 7 bases aligning to TRBD1. V lost 5 bases and J lost 5; bases outside the gene matches: 3. Germline V lookup: CDR1 SGDLS, CDR2 YYNGEE. The CDR3 is 13 amino acids. The DNA of the CDR3 is TGTGCCAGCAGTCAGACAGGGAATGAAAAACTGTTTTTT. It encodes CASSQTGNEKLFF. Supplemented by reference TRBV9 and TRBJ1-4, the full variable domain reads DSGVTQTPKHLITATGQRVTLRCSPRSGDLSVYWYQQSLDQGLQFLIQYYNGEERAKGNILERFSAQQFPDLHSELNLSSLELGDSALYFCASSQTGNEKLFFGSGTQLSVL.

This chain links TRBV27 with TRBJ1-5, with 10 bases that match TRBD1. There are 14 residues in the CDR3. Germline V gives CDR1 MNHEY, CDR2 SMNVEV (reference sequence). The V gene end was trimmed by 5 bases and the J gene end by 6 bases; junction bases not matched to a gene: 4. The CDR3: CASSLDRGTQPQHF. DNA for the CDR3: TGTGCCAGCAGTCTGGACAGGGGGACTCAGCCCCAGCATTTT.

The chain is built from TRBV5-1 and TRBJ1-4; D may be TRBD1 (5 bases). Germline V CDR1 and CDR2: SGHRS, YFSETQ. V shed 4 bases and J shed 5 bases, with 15 bases lying between them. The CDR3 extends over 15 amino acids. Here the CDR3 reads CASSPQGAQNEKLFF. CDR3 DNA sequence: TGCGCCAGCAGCCCGCAAGGGGCGCAAAATGAAAAACTGTTTTTT.

This clone was detected only once. The chain has TRBV11-2 and TRBJ1-2, with D perhaps TRBD1 (6 bases). The CDR3 covers 17 residues. Trimming left V 1 base short and J 3 bases short, with 18 bases between. Germline V CDR1 and CDR2: SGHAT, FQNNGV. The CDR3 loop reads CASSLVVTGTLHYGYTF. CDR3 DNA: TGTGCCAGCAGCTTAGTCGTAACCGGGACACTCCACTATGGCTACACCTTC. The whole variable domain, remainder taken from reference TRBV11-2 and TRBJ1-2, is EAGVAQSPRYKIIEKRQSVAFWCNPISGHATLYWYQQILGQGPKLLIQFQNNGVVDDSQLPKDRFSAERLKGVDSTLKIQPAKLEDSAVYLCASSLVVTGTLHYGYTFGSGTRLTVV.

V and J are TRBV5-1 and TRBJ1-1, with 8 bases fitting TRBD1. The length of the CDR3 is 16 residues. Germline CDR1 reads SGHRS; CDR2 reads YFSETQ. The trim removed 4 bases at V and 4 bases at J, leaving 12 bases unmatched. DNA for the CDR3: TGCGCCAGCAGCCGTTATTCGACAGGGGAGAGCACTGAAGCTTTCTTT. Protein: CASSRYSTGESTEAFF.

The CDR3 is CASSLGPSNKNIQYF. CDR3 nucleotide sequence: TGTGCCAGCAGCCTGGGCCCCTCGAACAAAAACATTCAGTACTTC. The J gene is TRBJ2-4, the V gene TRBV9; no reliable D call. V lost 4 bases and J lost 3, with 14 bases in between. CDR3 length: 15 residues. Germline V gives CDR1 SGDLS, CDR2 YYNGEE. The full variable domain, with the rest looked up from reference TRBV9 and TRBJ2-4, is DSGVTQTPKHLITATGQRVTLRCSPRSGDLSVYWYQQSLDQGLQFLIQYYNGEERAKGNILERFSAQQFPDLHSELNLSSLELGDSALYFCASSLGPSNKNIQYFGAGTRLSVL.